A selection of T cell receptor beta chains follows, all from one sample in a study of blood T cell repertoires in COVID-19. Clones were sequenced by immunoSEQ multiplex PCR, and TCRdb holds only the in-frame ones, with some missing. The sample gives about 97,000 clones, about 90% of which show up once; 17% is in the top ten. The sample consisted of peripheral blood. The receptors were sampled from a man between 50 and 59 years old with acute or convalescent COVID-19. Both conserved end residues are trimmed from each CDR3.

CDR3aa: ASLGTPNTEAF
v_gene: TRBV6-5
j_gene: TRBJ1-1

CDR3aa: SAGQLNTGELF
v_gene: TRBV29-1
j_gene: TRBJ2-2

CDR3aa: ASSPRTSGGSSSETQY
v_gene: TRBV9
j_gene: TRBJ2-5

CDR3aa: ASSFLDRAYEQY
v_gene: TRBV6-5
j_gene: TRBJ2-7

CDR3aa: ASSPDSAQEQF
v_gene: TRBV5-1
j_gene: TRBJ2-1

CDR3aa: ASSEGALNQPQH
v_gene: TRBV2
j_gene: TRBJ1-5

CDR3aa: ASSPLDTEAF
v_gene: TRBV7-9
j_gene: TRBJ1-1

CDR3aa: ASSDSRQGVRYGYT
v_gene: TRBV6-4
j_gene: TRBJ1-2

CDR3aa: ATQGSNQPQH
v_gene: TRBV10-3
j_gene: TRBJ1-5

CDR3aa: ASRLHTGLPGNSPLH
v_gene: TRBV27
j_gene: TRBJ1-6

CDR3aa: ASTGQGDVSPTGELF
v_gene: TRBV5-1
j_gene: TRBJ2-2

CDR3aa: ASALRANQPQH
v_gene: TRBV5-1
j_gene: TRBJ1-5

CDR3aa: ASSWDSQGTQY
v_gene: TRBV5-1
j_gene: TRBJ2-5

CDR3aa: ASSIVLAGVDTQY
v_gene: TRBV19
j_gene: TRBJ2-3

CDR3aa: ASSVAASGASYNEQF
v_gene: TRBV9
j_gene: TRBJ2-1

CDR3aa: ASSPTRLSSGNTIY
v_gene: TRBV3-1/TRBV3-2
j_gene: TRBJ1-3

CDR3aa: ASSQFFGTISYEQY
v_gene: TRBV3-1/TRBV3-2
j_gene: TRBJ2-7

CDR3aa: ASSQVGPGGNYEQY
v_gene: TRBV4-1
j_gene: TRBJ2-7

CDR3aa: ASSLNGGDLETQY
v_gene: TRBV27
j_gene: TRBJ2-5

CDR3aa: AWSVPRGGARQPQH
v_gene: TRBV30
j_gene: TRBJ1-5

CDR3aa: ASSLSGGRYNEQF
v_gene: TRBV5-1
j_gene: TRBJ2-1

CDR3aa: ASSPNLNRGNSPLH
v_gene: TRBV18
j_gene: TRBJ1-6

CDR3aa: ASSYEGYEQY
v_gene: TRBV6-2/TRBV6-3
j_gene: TRBJ2-7

CDR3aa: ASIRDHNEKLF
v_gene: TRBV2
j_gene: TRBJ1-4

CDR3aa: ASSSDKDRADEKLF
v_gene: TRBV7-8
j_gene: TRBJ1-4

CDR3aa: ASSSTGVSNQPQH
v_gene: TRBV6-5
j_gene: TRBJ1-5

CDR3aa: ASSLRGHQPQH
v_gene: TRBV27
j_gene: TRBJ1-5

CDR3aa: ASSRGRANTGELF
v_gene: TRBV11-3
j_gene: TRBJ2-2

CDR3aa: ASSEFGQAASTDTQY
v_gene: TRBV10-1
j_gene: TRBJ2-3

CDR3aa: ASSVVPGRNIQY
v_gene: TRBV9
j_gene: TRBJ2-4

CDR3aa: ASSLAPYQETQY
v_gene: TRBV11-2
j_gene: TRBJ2-5

CDR3aa: ASSEGAGGNTIY
v_gene: TRBV9
j_gene: TRBJ1-3

CDR3aa: ASSLGGGREQF
v_gene: TRBV7-2
j_gene: TRBJ2-1

CDR3aa: ASSLNPRNTEAF
v_gene: TRBV5-1
j_gene: TRBJ1-1

CDR3aa: ASSIGPLNYGYT
v_gene: TRBV19
j_gene: TRBJ1-2

CDR3aa: ASSARDRSVYEQY
v_gene: TRBV5-4
j_gene: TRBJ2-7

CDR3aa: ASTGGQTQY
v_gene: TRBV28
j_gene: TRBJ2-5

CDR3aa: ASSPQSSGANVLT
v_gene: TRBV5-1
j_gene: TRBJ2-6

CDR3aa: ASRKGVLNTEAF
v_gene: TRBV6-5
j_gene: TRBJ1-1

CDR3aa: ASSGGTGALSGANVLT
v_gene: TRBV2
j_gene: TRBJ2-6

CDR3aa: ASSLAGRDTGGYT
v_gene: TRBV5-1
j_gene: TRBJ1-2

CDR3aa: ASSDDLAPEAF
v_gene: TRBV2
j_gene: TRBJ1-1

CDR3aa: ASSKQQGRNTEAF
v_gene: TRBV27
j_gene: TRBJ1-1

CDR3aa: ASSLGWGLVTEAF
v_gene: TRBV7-6
j_gene: TRBJ1-1

CDR3aa: ASSANGLSTEAF
v_gene: TRBV5-6
j_gene: TRBJ1-1

CDR3aa: SAGAQETQY
v_gene: TRBV20-1
j_gene: TRBJ2-5

CDR3aa: ASSLEVSTNEKLF
v_gene: TRBV7-8
j_gene: TRBJ1-4

CDR3aa: ASSLNLGAGTEAF
v_gene: TRBV5-1
j_gene: TRBJ1-1

CDR3aa: ASSPGQGTRKLF
v_gene: TRBV5-5
j_gene: TRBJ1-4

CDR3aa: ASSPLTGSLTEAF
v_gene: TRBV28
j_gene: TRBJ1-1

CDR3aa: ASSLLPGTRERVTEAF
v_gene: TRBV27
j_gene: TRBJ1-1

CDR3aa: ASSLGGSDRGNNEQF
v_gene: TRBV7-9
j_gene: TRBJ2-1

CDR3aa: ASSLRPRGGNTEAF
v_gene: TRBV7-9
j_gene: TRBJ1-1

CDR3aa: ASRFVPGQGSSEAF
v_gene: TRBV19
j_gene: TRBJ1-1

CDR3aa: ASSYSLLFRNEQY
v_gene: TRBV6-5
j_gene: TRBJ2-7

CDR3aa: ASSFAGTEAF
v_gene: TRBV6-6
j_gene: TRBJ1-1